This paragraph reports one TCR beta chain. The antigen is undetermined. PCR amplification relied on 60 Vbeta primers (plus 13 Jbeta primers). Here immunoSEQ multiplex PCR was the method, and the copy in TCRdb shows in-frame clones only, minus some. The sample has under 150,000 clones, around three quarters seen once; the top ten hold 1.8%. Germline-derived CDR1 and CDR2 are LGHNA and YNFKEQ. The CDR3 has 14 amino acids. V gave up 3 bases and J gave up 6 bases; unmatched junction bases: 4. The sample originates from a study of cytomegalovirus exposure and HLA in healthy donors. Study results and limitations: Indistinguishable V segments, including TRBV6-2 and TRBV6-3, were excluded.

This receptor was taken from a woman aged 50 to 60 in good health and CMV-seronegative. The sequencing sample was made of PBMCs. V and J are TRBV4-2 and TRBJ1-3, with TRBD1 matching 8 bases. This CDR3 is CASSQDRAENTIYF. CDR3 DNA: TGTGCCAGCAGCCAGGACAGGGCGGAAAACACCATATATTTT.